The 2 T cell receptor beta chains presented below share a single source sample, sequenced in a study of neoadjuvant anti-PD-1 for oral cavity cancer. Indicated time point: after neoadjuvant nivolumab, at surgical resection. Produced via immunoSEQ multiplex PCR; TCRdb's table is partial and in-frame only. The repertoire includes around 32,000 clones, about 80% of them detected once, and 3% to 3.5% sits in the top ten. The material sequenced was PBMCs, taken after nivolumab (anti-PD-1) treatment. The receptors stem from a person aged 35-79 years with oral cavity squamous cell carcinoma.

The genes are TRBV15 and TRBJ2-3, with D perhaps TRBD2 (6 bases). Germline CDR1 and CDR2: LNHNV and YYDKDF (reference sequence). Trimming pared 2 bases from V and 0 bases from J, leaving 9 bases between. This CDR3 is 15 amino acids long. The CDR3: CATSRRRGSTDTQYF. As DNA, the CDR3 is TGTGCCACCAGCAGACGGCGGGGCAGCACAGATACGCAGTATTTT. The whole variable domain, remainder taken from reference TRBV15 and TRBJ2-3, is DAMVIQNPRYQVTQFGKPVTLSCSQTLNHNVMYWYQQKSSQAPKLLFHYYDKDFNNEADTPDNFQSRRPNTSFCFLDIRSPGLGDTAMYLCATSRRRGSTDTQYFGPGTRLTVL.

The table lists this clone with a count of one. The chain recombines TRBV6-5 with TRBJ2-7; D unclear. The CDR3 loop spans 11 amino acids. V shed 6 bases and J shed 4 bases, with 7 bases lying between them. The germline V gene encodes CDR1 MNHEY and CDR2 SVGAGI. The CDR3 sequence: CASRDLYEQYF. The DNA for the CDR3 is TGTGCCAGCAGGGACCTGTACGAGCAGTACTTC.